Listed here are 21 T cell receptor beta chains from one sample, sequenced in a study of T-cell memory formation after mild COVID-19 (dated by TCRdb to about 2021). To prepare the library, 5' RACE was applied. The reads were generated on an Illumina NovaSeq 6000. TCRdb reran the public reads through fastp at Q25 and MiXCR, keeping productive beta chains. Every entry covers one CDR3 protein and lists the most common genes and DNA from its rows. The sample table shows about 340,000 distinct CDR3 sequences, and more than 15% are seen once. In total, the top ten clones hold more than 20% of the sample. The sequenced material came from PBMCs or a T cell subset sorted from them (not recorded which). These receptor sequences come from a man between 18 and 35 years old who had mild COVID-19 (a few samples of this study predate the infection). The sample titles of this study are shuffled in the database, so cell type and time point are left out; the donor was told from shared clones.

This clonotype has a count of ten or more. The chain couples TRBV29-1 to TRBJ2-7, with a tentative D call TRBD2 (5 bases). The V gene lost 2 bases and the J gene lost 4 bases, with 9 bases spanning the gap. Germline loops: CDR1 SQVTM, CDR2 ANQGSEA. CDR3 length: 12 residues. CDR3 residues: CSVESEGYEQYF. DNA for the CDR3: TGCAGCGTTGAAAGCGAGGGATACGAGCAGTACTTC.

The chain is built from TRBV18 and TRBJ1-5, with D tentatively TRBD1 (5 bases). Trimming shortened V by 3 bases and J by 5 bases, and 14 bases separated the two germline ends. Germline loops: CDR1 KGHSH, CDR2 LQKENI. The CDR3 consists of 15 residues. The CDR3 here is CASSPERRDHQPQHF. The DNA of the CDR3 is TGTGCCAGCTCACCGGAGCGCAGGGACCATCAGCCCCAGCATTTT.

This clonotype was seen many times. The chain recombines TRBV5-5 with TRBJ1-4, with 9 bases that match TRBD1. CDR1 and CDR2 (germline): SGHKS, YYEKEE (reference sequence). V shed 1 base, J shed 8 bases, and the junction held 9 bases outside the gene matches. This CDR3 has 16 amino acids. CDR3 coding DNA: TGTGCCAGCAGCTTGAACAGGGGGCTGGGGTTCGAAAAACTGTTTTTT. It translates to CASSLNRGLGFEKLFF.

The chain uses TRBV7-2 and TRBJ2-4, with D possibly called TRBD1 or TRBD2 (6 bases each). V was clipped by 7 bases and J by 3 bases, with 16 bases between them. The germline V gene has CDR1 SGHTA and CDR2 FQGNSA. The CDR3 runs to 15 residues. DNA of the CDR3: TGTGCCAGCAACCTGGGGGGCGAGGGCAAAAACATTCAGTACTTC. Encoded protein: CASNLGGEGKNIQYF. Full variable domain (rest looked up from reference TRBV7-2 and TRBJ2-4): GAGVSQSPSNKVTEKGKDVELRCDPISGHTALYWYRQSLGQGLEFLIYFQGNSAPDKSGLPSDRFSAERTGGSVSTLTIQRTQQEDSAVYLCASNLGGEGKNIQYFGAGTRLSVL.

V gene TRBV9 combines with J gene TRBJ2-3; D is undetermined. The germline V and J ends were trimmed by 0 bases and 1 base, with 12 bases remaining between them. This CDR3 is 16 amino acids long. Germline V lookup: CDR1 SGDLS, CDR2 YYNGEE. CDR3 in DNA: TGTGCCAGCAGCGTAGTGGACCACCCGGGCACAGATACGCAGTATTTT. Its translation: CASSVVDHPGTDTQYF.

The rearrangement joins TRBV20-1 to TRBJ2-7; TRBD1 or TRBD2 may be the D gene (5 bases each). The germline V gene has CDR1 DFQATT and CDR2 SNEGSKA (reference sequence). Between the trimmed V and J ends, which lost 5 bases and 3 bases, there was a span of 20 bases. This CDR3 has 15 amino acids. The CDR3 nucleotides read TGCAGTGCTCGGGGTGGGGGACGAGGTTTCTACGAGCAGTACTTC. The encoded protein is CSARGGGRGFYEQYF.

This clonotype was picked up a small number of times. V is TRBV7-3 and J is TRBJ1-1, with a weak D call TRBD1 (5 bases). Germline CDR1 SGHTA, CDR2 FQGTGA. The CDR3 covers 13 residues. V was pared by 4 bases and J by 6 bases, with 12 bases between. This CDR3 reads CASSSNIGAEAFF. CDR3 sequence (DNA): TGTGCCAGCAGCTCCAATATAGGGGCTGAAGCTTTCTTT.

Written as DNA, the CDR3 is TGCAGTGCACCGCGGGAGGGGATAACAGATACGCAGTATTTT. Its protein product is CSAPREGITDTQYF. V is TRBV20-1 and J is TRBJ2-3; 9 positions match TRBD2. The CDR3 contains 14 residues. The J segment lost 3 bases and the V segment lost 6 bases, leaving 7 bases of the junction unmatched. Germline assignment: CDR1 DFQATT and CDR2 SNEGSKA (reference sequence).

This clonotype showed up just a few times. V is TRBV4-3 and J is TRBJ2-3; 7 bases align to TRBD2. CDR3 length: 15 residues. Losses at the gene ends were 3 bases for V and 5 bases for J; bases not matched to a gene: 8. Germline loops: CDR1 LGHNA, CDR2 YSLEER. Here the CDR3 DNA reads TGCGCCAGCAGCCACGACCTCGGGGAGGGAGATACGCAGTATTTT. This translates into CASSHDLGEGDTQYF.

In its sample, this clonotype was seen once. The rearrangement joins TRBV4-2 to TRBJ2-1; unclear D gene. The ends were cut back, 0 bases at V and 5 bases at J, with 8 bases in the middle. Germline lookup yields CDR1 LGHNA and CDR2 YNFKEQ. The CDR3 is made up of 14 amino acids. CDR3 region: CASSQDSRDNEQFF. In nucleotides, the CDR3 is TGTGCCAGCAGCCAAGATTCTAGGGACAATGAGCAGTTCTTC.

This clonotype was counted only a few times. The chain carries TRBV10-3 and TRBJ2-5, with 8 positions matching TRBD2. Germline CDR1 and CDR2: ENHRY and SYGVKD. Trimming took 5 bases from V and 6 from J; bases not matched to a gene: 23. CDR3 length equals 19 residues. The CDR3 coding sequence is TGTGCCATCAGTCAGGAGGGTTTAGCACACCTAGCGGGTATAAAGACCCAGTACTTC. The encoded protein is CAISQEGLAHLAGIKTQYF.

This clonotype showed up many times. CDR3: CASSLSYGGTGELFF. Here the CDR3 DNA reads TGCGCCAGCAGCTTGTCCTACGGGGGCACCGGGGAGCTGTTTTTT. This chain uses TRBV5-1 with TRBJ2-2; a possible D gene is TRBD2 (6 bases). The germline CDR1 and CDR2 sequences are SGHRS and YFSETQ. The CDR3 length is 15 residues. V lost 1 base and J lost 4, with 11 bases in between.

This clonotype was counted ten times or more. The CDR3 DNA reads TGTGCCAGCGGACCCCAAGGGGGTGCGAAGACCCAGTACTTC. Translation: CASGPQGGAKTQYF. The rearrangement joins TRBV4-2 to TRBJ2-5; maybe TRBD1 (6 bases). The length of the CDR3 is 14 residues. Trimming pared 8 bases from V and 6 bases from J, leaving 19 bases between. In germline, CDR1 is LGHNA, CDR2 YNFKEQ.

There are a few counts of this clonotype. The rearrangement uses TRBV10-1 and TRBJ2-5, with a possible D match to TRBD2 (5 bases). The germline V and J ends were trimmed by 6 bases and 5 bases, with 16 bases remaining between them. CDR3 length: 14 residues. Germline CDR1 WNHNN, CDR2 SYGVQD (reference sequence). The DNA for the CDR3 is TGCGCCAGCAGCAGCGACCGGGGTACTGAGACCCAGTACTTC. As protein: CASSSDRGTETQYF.

This clonotype was counted a few times. The rearrangement links TRBV20-1 to TRBJ2-3, with TRBD2 identical over 11 bases. Germline CDR1 is DFQATT and CDR2 is SNEGSKA (reference sequence). Trimming at V came to 3 bases and at J to 2 bases, leaving 16 bases not matched to a gene. The CDR3 is 19 amino acids. The chain's CDR3 is CSASFWGNSGGASTDTQYF. CDR3 DNA: TGCAGTGCTAGTTTCTGGGGTAATAGCGGGGGGGCGTCCACAGATACGCAGTATTTT.

The CDR3 protein is CASRGGQGNTGELFF. The CDR3 DNA is TGTGCCAGCAGGGGCGGGCAGGGGAACACCGGGGAGCTGTTTTTT. The rearrangement links TRBV25-1 to TRBJ2-2; the D call may be TRBD1 or TRBD2 (5 bases each). Germline V gene lookup returns CDR1 MGHDK and CDR2 SYGVNS. Trimming removed 6 bases from V and 1 base from J, with 12 bases in between. CDR3 length equals 15 residues.

For this clonotype: Given a much more abundant clone one base away, this may be a read error. The gene calls are TRBV28 and TRBJ1-1; 8 bases agree with TRBD1. With 4 bases clipped from V and 4 bases from J, the junction kept 8 bases outside the gene matches. The CDR3 spans 15 residues. The germline V gene has CDR1 MDHEN and CDR2 SYDVKM. The CDR3 spells CASSSPGTGGTEAFF. In DNA, the CDR3 is TGTGCCAGCAGTTCGCCCGGGACAGGTGGCACTGAAGCTTTCTTT. The variable domain in full, with the rest retrieved from reference TRBV28 and TRBJ1-1, is DVKVTQSSRYLVKRTGEKVFLECVQDMDHENMFWYRQDPGLGLRLIYFSYDVKMKEKGDIPEGYSVSREKKERFSLILESASTNQTSMYLCASSSPGTGGTEAFFGQGTRLTVV.

This chain connects TRBV7-9 to TRBJ1-2; 8 bases fit TRBD1. The junction had 16 bases not matched to a gene; V was cut back by 5 bases and J by 8 bases. Germline CDR1 SEHNR, CDR2 FQNEAQ (reference sequence). This CDR3 spans 16 amino acids. The CDR3 protein is CASSPQGAGGPEGYTF. CDR3 coding DNA: TGTGCCAGCAGCCCTCAAGGGGCAGGGGGCCCGGAGGGCTACACCTTC.

This clonotype was counted between two and nine times. This sequence joins TRBV5-1 and TRBJ2-3; D might be TRBD2 (5 bases). This CDR3 is built from 17 residues. The germline V gene encodes CDR1 SGHRS and CDR2 YFSETQ. V was cut by 0 bases and J by 4 bases, with 18 bases left in between. Here the CDR3 reads CASSLVAGTQSPDTQYF. CDR3 DNA: TGCGCCAGCAGCTTGGTGGCGGGTACACAAAGCCCAGATACGCAGTATTTT.

The chain uses TRBV7-2 and TRBJ2-7; D not resolved. CDR3 length: 14 residues. From germline, CDR1 is SGHTA and CDR2 FQGNSA. Trimming cost V 4 bases and J 0 bases, with 10 bases left between them. The CDR3 DNA sequence: TGTGCCAGCAGCTCCCGACATCTCTCCTACGAGCAGTACTTC. Its translation: CASSSRHLSYEQYF.

This clonotype was counted a few times. V usage is TRBV7-3 and J usage is TRBJ1-1; 7 positions agree with TRBD1. Unmatched junction bases numbered 6, after V lost 1 base and J lost 7 bases. The CDR3 extends over 14 amino acids. Germline V CDR1 and CDR2: SGHTA, FQGTGA. CDR3 residues: CASSLRAGGVEAFF. The CDR3, as DNA: TGTGCCAGCAGCTTAAGGGCAGGGGGTGTTGAAGCTTTCTTT.